This T cell receptor (beta chain) was captured by sequencing in a study of T-cell memory formation after mild COVID-19. In TCRdb, the 5' RACE reads were re-called with MiXCR into one record per CDR3 protein. The sample yields around 320,000 distinct CDR3 sequences, approximately 15% seen once. General study findings and limits: Mainly in CM and EM were contracting CD4+ clones; CD8+ were in EMRA.

The sample holds a few counts of this clonotype. The antigen is unknown. Trimming removed 5 bases from V and 1 base from J; junction bases left unmatched: 13. CDR1 and CDR2 from the germline V gene are SGHAT and FQNNGV. The CDR3 length is 19 residues. The receptor comes from a man aged 18 to 30 who had mild COVID-19 (a few samples of this study predate the infection). Cell type and time point are not known. This chain connects TRBV11-2 to TRBJ2-2, with 10 bases lining up with TRBD2. Sequencing input: PBMCs or a T cell subset sorted from them (not recorded which). CDR3 DNA: TGTGCCAGCAGCCCAGTACTCCGGACTAGCGGTTGGAACACCGGGGAGCTGTTTTTT. Encoded protein: CASSPVLRTSGWNTGELFF. Full variable domain (rest looked up from reference TRBV11-2 and TRBJ2-2): EAGVAQSPRYKIIEKRQSVAFWCNPISGHATLYWYQQILGQGPKLLIQFQNNGVVDDSQLPKDRFSAERLKGVDSTLKIQPAKLEDSAVYLCASSPVLRTSGWNTGELFFGEGSRLTVL.